The clone carrying this TCR beta chain was counted ten times or more. TCRdb called the RACE reads again in MiXCR, with one record for every CDR3 protein. The sample carries about 50,000 distinct CDR3 sequences, just under 10% recorded once. The sample belongs to a study of human T cells and chemical hapten exposure. Germline V gives CDR1 MNHNY, CDR2 SVGAGI (reference sequence). V shed 0 bases, J shed 3 bases, and the junction held 6 bases outside the gene matches. This CDR3 has 16 amino acids. Time point reported: patch test 2, 6 weeks after DPC sensitization. Noted treatment: therapeutic diphenylcyclopropenone sensitization with weekly scalp DPC.

The clonotype comes from a woman aged 45-65 years with alopecia areata. Some clones in this sample may be carry-over from other donors' samples. This sample comprised whole blood, obtained in connection with sensitization to the hapten diphenylcyclopropenone (DPC). The chain carries TRBV6-6 and TRBJ2-7, with 9 bases fitting TRBD1. The CDR3 DNA reads TGTGCCAGCAGTTACTCGGGACAGGGCAACCTCTACGAGCAGTACTTC. Its translation is CASSYSGQGNLYEQYF.